This T cell receptor beta chain was sequenced during a study of early T cells in non-severe SARS-CoV-2 infection. Looking at the study overall: Sequencing of unsorted whole blood was done on bulk RNA, leaving chains unpaired.

CDR3 length equals 13 residues. Trimming took 4 bases from V and 2 from J, leaving 6 bases between them. CDR1 is MNHEY and CDR2 is SVGEGT in the germline V gene. As part of library construction, unique molecular identifiers were attached to individual cDNA molecules. TCRdb reprocessed the 5' RACE reads with MiXCR, giving one entry per CDR3 protein. The table includes about 69,000 distinct CDR3 sequences, 12% to 15% detected once. Concerning this clonotype itself: Its antigen is as yet unknown.

Study conclusions and caveats: Missing private and CD4 specificities, VDJdb matching favored anti-spike CD8 responses.

This receptor was taken from an adult who was a healthcare worker with PCR-confirmed SARS-CoV-2 infection or an uninfected control (not recorded which). Sequences were obtained from whole blood. The rearrangement joins TRBV6-2 or TRBV6-3 to TRBJ2-4; the D gene could be TRBD1 or TRBD2 (5 bases each). For the CDR3, the DNA is TGTGCCAGCAGTTGGGGGACCAAAAACATTCAGTACTTC. Amino acid sequence: CASSWGTKNIQYF.